A selection of T cell receptor beta chains follows, all from one sample in a study of blood T cell repertoires in COVID-19. Produced via immunoSEQ multiplex PCR; TCRdb's table is partial and in-frame only. The data contain 200,000 to 250,000 clones, 88% of them singletons. Sequenced input: peripheral blood. The receptor source for this set is a woman aged 55-69 years with acute or convalescent COVID-19. Each CDR3 is given with its conserved first and last residue. The D gene is left open where the match is weak. Clone size is stated in some rows and not others, as once, few, many or a class when expanded.

V,J,size,D,CDR3,DNA
TRBV4-1,TRBJ1-4,-,-,CASSPLWPGEANEKLFF,TGCGCCAGCAGCCCCCTATGGCCGGGGGAGGCTAATGAAAAACTGTTTTTT
TRBV6-1,TRBJ1-5,-,-,CASSEAQKGGNQPQHF,TGTGCCAGCAGTGAAGCCCAGAAGGGAGGCAATCAGCCCCAGCATTTT
TRBV6-5,TRBJ2-7,-,-,CASSYSRQGPYEQYF,TGTGCCAGCAGTTACTCGAGGCAGGGCCCCTACGAGCAGTACTTC
TRBV6-2/TRBV6-3,TRBJ1-2,-,-,CASSQPKTGTYGYTF,TGTGCCAGCAGCCAACCTAAGACAGGAACCTATGGCTACACCTTC
TRBV5-4,TRBJ2-1,-,TRBD2,CASSPGLAGGLYNEQFF,TGTGCCAGCAGCCCGGGACTAGCGGGAGGATTATACAATGAGCAGTTCTTC
TRBV14,TRBJ1-1,-,TRBD1,CASSRAGTALEAFF,TGTGCCAGCAGCCGCGCCGGGACAGCTTTAGAAGCTTTCTTT
TRBV7-6,TRBJ2-3,-,TRBD2,CASRPTSGASTDTQYF,TGTGCCAGCAGGCCGACTAGCGGAGCTAGCACAGATACGCAGTATTTT
TRBV18,TRBJ2-3,-,-,CASSTFTDTQYF,TGTGCCAGCTCCACATTCACAGATACGCAGTATTTT
TRBV28,TRBJ2-2,once,TRBD2,CAATSGGLNTGELFF,TGTGCCGCAACGTCGGGGGGGTTAAACACCGGGGAGCTGTTTTTT
TRBV19,TRBJ2-2,once,-,CASSMGGPFTGELFF,TGTGCCAGTAGTATGGGGGGGCCTTTCACCGGGGAGCTGTTTTTT
TRBV7-2,TRBJ1-5,many,-,CASSLDGSQPQHF,TGTGCCAGCAGCTTAGACGGGAGTCAGCCCCAGCATTTT
TRBV3-1/TRBV3-2,TRBJ2-1,few,TRBD2,CASSQGTSGSSYNEQFF,TGTGCCAGCAGCCAGGGGACTAGCGGGAGCTCCTACAATGAGCAGTTCTTC
TRBV19,TRBJ1-5,-,TRBD1,CASRGRGRNSNQPQHF,TGTGCCAGTAGGGGCAGGGGGAGGAATAGCAATCAGCCCCAGCATTTT
TRBV7-9,TRBJ2-1,-,TRBD1,CASSLAGPRTGLDEQFF,TGTGCCAGCAGCTTAGCGGGGCCCAGGACAGGGCTCGATGAGCAGTTCTTC
TRBV2,TRBJ2-7,-,-,CASRREAEQYF,TGTGCCAGCAGGAGGGAGGCCGAGCAGTACTTC
TRBV14,TRBJ1-1,-,-,CASSQQYWNTEAFF,TGTGCCAGCAGCCAACAGTATTGGAACACTGAAGCTTTCTTT
TRBV6-6,TRBJ1-5,-,-,CASRQQDNQPQHF,TGTGCCAGCAGGCAACAGGACAATCAGCCCCAGCATTTT
TRBV27,TRBJ1-5,once,TRBD1,CASSFRQGTDQPQHF,TGTGCCAGCAGTTTTCGACAGGGCACCGATCAGCCCCAGCATTTT
TRBV3-1/TRBV3-2,TRBJ2-1,once,TRBD2,CASSPIAGGYNEQFF,TGTGCCAGCAGCCCCATAGCGGGAGGGTACAATGAGCAGTTCTTC
TRBV18,TRBJ1-5,-,-,CASSPPGGSQPQHF,TGTGCCAGCTCACCTCCGGGGGGAAGTCAGCCCCAGCATTTT
TRBV3-1/TRBV3-2,TRBJ1-2,-,-,CASSQDPRVGYGYTF,TGTGCCAGCAGCCAAGATCCCAGGGTTGGGTATGGCTACACCTTC
TRBV2,TRBJ1-1,-,-,CASSEVRTRNTEAFF,TGTGCCAGCAGTGAAGTACGGACACGGAACACTGAAGCTTTCTTT
TRBV25-1,TRBJ1-1,-,-,CASSGLQGSVAEAFF,TGTGCCAGCAGTGGGCTCCAGGGGTCGGTAGCTGAAGCTTTCTTT
TRBV9,TRBJ1-1,-,-,CASSVDPGETEAFF,TGTGCCAGCAGCGTAGACCCAGGGGAGACTGAAGCTTTCTTT
TRBV6-6,TRBJ2-1,-,TRBD2,CASSASGGIYNEQFF,TGTGCCAGCAGCGCGAGCGGGGGGATCTACAATGAGCAGTTCTTC
TRBV5-1,TRBJ2-2,-,TRBD2,CASSSTGGNHGELFF,TGCGCCAGCAGCTCCACGGGGGGTAATCATGGGGAGCTGTTTTTT
TRBV5-1,TRBJ1-2,-,-,CASSLASGVENGYTF,TGCGCCAGCAGCTTGGCCTCAGGGGTGGAGAATGGCTACACCTTC